These 32 T cell receptor beta chains originate from one sample sequenced in a study of cytomegalovirus exposure and HLA in healthy donors. Amplification used 60 Vbeta primers and 13 Jbeta primers. Measured with immunoSEQ multiplex PCR; TCRdb has only the in-frame clones, and not every one. The sample includes more than 140,000 clones, around 82% seen only once; the top ten take about 3.4%. Material: PBMCs. The source of these receptors is a young man in good health and CMV-seropositive.

The V call is TRBV4-1, the J call TRBJ1-1, with TRBD1 identical over 8 bases. With 3 bases clipped from V and 10 bases from J, the junction kept 10 bases outside the gene matches. The CDR3 consists of 14 residues. Germline CDR1 MGHRA, CDR2 YSYEKL. The DNA for the CDR3 is TGCGCCAGCAGCCACCCCGGACAGGGAGTTGTAGCTTTCTTT. It specifies CASSHPGQGVVAFF.

This chain connects TRBV5-1 to TRBJ2-7, with 7 bases that match TRBD1. CDR3 size: 17 residues. Looked up from germline, CDR1 is SGHRS and CDR2 is YFSETQ. J lost 3 bases, V lost 0 bases, and 12 bases had no gene match. CDR3 nucleotides: TGCGCCAGCAGCTTGGAAGCTAGACAGGGCCGGCTCTACGAGCAGTACTTC. This sequence encodes CASSLEARQGRLYEQYF. Using reference TRBV5-1 and TRBJ2-7 for the parts outside the CDR3, the full variable domain is KAGVTQTPRYLIKTRGQQVTLSCSPISGHRSVSWYQQTPGQGLQFLFEYFSETQRNKGNFPGRFSGRQFSNSRSEMNVSTLELGDSALYLCASSLEARQGRLYEQYFGPGTRLTVT.

The chain links TRBV30 to TRBJ2-5; D ambiguous. Germline V gives CDR1 GTSNPN, CDR2 SVGIG (reference sequence). Trimming cost V 3 bases and J 5 bases, with 25 bases left between them. CDR3 size: 17 residues. CDR3 sequence reads: CAWRIPGQLSTRETQYF. For the CDR3, the DNA is TGTGCCTGGAGGATACCCGGCCAGCTTTCTACGCGGGAGACCCAGTACTTC.

The chain links TRBV19 to TRBJ2-1; D might be TRBD1 (5 bases). This CDR3 is 10 amino acids long. The V end was cut by 10 bases, the J end by 10 bases, with 11 bases between. Germline assignment: CDR1 LNHDA and CDR2 SQIVND (reference sequence). The CDR3 DNA reads as TGTGCCACCTCAGACAGAGAGCAGTTCTTC. Its protein is CATSDREQFF.

This chain joins TRBV11-2 and TRBJ1-2; D remains unclear. The CDR3 covers 16 residues. Germline assignment: CDR1 SGHAT and CDR2 FQNNGV. V gave up 2 bases and J gave up 1 base, with 14 bases separating them. CDR3 sequence (DNA): TGTGCCAGCAGCTTATCCGTAGGGCGGGTTAACTATGGCTACACCTTC. Translation: CASSLSVGRVNYGYTF.

The V call is TRBV5-1, the J call TRBJ2-7, with TRBD2 matching 9 bases. The V segment lost 3 bases and the J segment 4 bases; nucleotides outside the gene matches: 8. Looked up from germline, CDR1 is SGHRS and CDR2 is YFSETQ. The CDR3 runs 15 residues. The CDR3 region has the DNA TGCGCCAGCAGCTCACCAAGCGGGGGGTTTTACGAGCAGTACTTC. This translates into CASSSPSGGFYEQYF.

The V call is TRBV27, the J call TRBJ1-5; 9 bases are shared with TRBD1. This CDR3 contains 15 residues. Germline V gene data show CDR1 as MNHEY and CDR2 as SMNVEV (reference sequence). Losses at the gene ends were 6 bases for V and 6 bases for J; bases not matched to a gene: 9. The CDR3 region is CASRGTGYLVQPQHF. CDR3 in DNA: TGTGCCAGCAGGGGGACAGGGTATTTGGTTCAGCCCCAGCATTTT.

The rearrangement uses TRBV7-9 and TRBJ1-1; TRBD1 is a possible D gene (6 bases). V lost 7 bases to trimming and J lost 8 bases, with 14 bases between them. The CDR3 is 12 amino acids. Germline CDR1 reads SEHNR; CDR2 reads FQNEAQ (reference sequence). CDR3 bases: TGTGCCAGCAAGTGGGGGCCGGCGGAAGCTTTCTTT. As protein: CASKWGPAEAFF.

The chain recombines TRBV4-1 with TRBJ2-1; 9 positions agree with TRBD2. The germline gives CDR1 MGHRA, CDR2 YSYEKL. V lost 1 base, J lost 10 bases, and 14 bases stayed unmatched. This CDR3 is 17 amino acids long. DNA of the CDR3: TGCGCCAGCAGCCAAGTGAAGGCGGGGAGCGGGAGGCCCGAGCAGTTCTTC. This encodes CASSQVKAGSGRPEQFF.

The chain links TRBV28 to TRBJ1-5; TRBD1 is a possible D gene (6 bases). CDR3 length: 18 residues. Trimming left V 4 bases short and J 0 bases short, with 19 bases between. Germline V lookup: CDR1 MDHEN, CDR2 SYDVKM. The CDR3 DNA is TGTGCCAGCAGTTACCTCGCAGAGGGGGATTATAGCAATCAGCCCCAGCATTTT. Its translation is CASSYLAEGDYSNQPQHF.

The rearrangement links TRBV28 to TRBJ1-4; D is unclear. The CDR3 has 14 amino acids. Germline-derived CDR1 and CDR2 are MDHEN and SYDVKM. Trimming stripped 6 bases from V and 8 bases from J, with 16 bases between. CDR3 DNA: TGTGCCAGCAGCCAAGGTGGGCGCGAAGAAAAACTGTTTTTT. Protein: CASSQGGREEKLFF.

J is TRBJ2-2 and V is TRBV7-9, with 7 bases identical to TRBD1. V lost 3 bases to trimming and J lost 1 base; unmatched junction nucleotides: 14. Germline CDR1 is SEHNR and CDR2 is FQNEAQ (reference sequence). This CDR3 contains 19 residues. The CDR3 nucleotides read TGTGCCAGCAGCTTCATCTCCCATAGGGACAGATTGAACACCGGGGAGCTGTTTTTT. It codes for CASSFISHRDRLNTGELFF.

This chain links TRBV14 with TRBJ2-7, with 10 bases aligning to TRBD2. Germline-derived CDR1 and CDR2 are SGHDN and FVKESK. V dropped 4 bases and J dropped 2; count of bases not matched to a gene: 2. There are 14 residues in the CDR3. DNA for the CDR3: TGTGCCAGCAGCCGGACTAGCGGTCCCTACGAGCAGTACTTC. Protein: CASSRTSGPYEQYF.

V is TRBV10-3 and J is TRBJ2-1; weak D call: TRBD2 (5 bases). Trimming cost V 11 bases and J 0 bases, with 14 bases left between them. This CDR3 has 14 amino acids. Germline V gene data show CDR1 as ENHRY and CDR2 as SYGVKD. CDR3 amino acids: CALRRSNSYNEQFF. The CDR3 DNA reads TGTGCCTTACGGAGGAGTAACTCCTACAATGAGCAGTTCTTC.

The gene calls are TRBV2 and TRBJ1-1; weak D call: TRBD1 (5 bases). V lost 0 bases to trimming and J lost 5 bases, with 19 bases between them. CDR1 and CDR2 (germline): SNHLY, FYNNEI. There are 17 residues in the CDR3. Here the CDR3 DNA reads TGTGCCAGCAGTGAAGCCCAAGGAAGGGGCCAGAGTACTGAAGCTTTCTTT. Protein sequence: CASSEAQGRGQSTEAFF.

The chain carries TRBV2 and TRBJ1-1; D call uncertain. The CDR3 is 14 residues long. The ends were cut back, 1 base at V and 5 bases at J, with 11 bases in the middle. Per the germline V gene, CDR1 is SNHLY and CDR2 is FYNNEI. The CDR3 DNA reads TGTGCCAGCAGTGAAGGGAGAAAGTTAACTGAAGCTTTCTTT. Protein sequence: CASSEGRKLTEAFF.

This chain uses TRBV4-1 with TRBJ2-1; TRBD2 aligns across 10 bases. With V trimmed by 3 bases and J by 6 bases, 11 bases remained unmatched. There are 17 residues in the CDR3. The germline gives CDR1 MGHRA, CDR2 YSYEKL. The CDR3, as DNA: TGCGCCAGCAGCCAGGGTGCCCAGGCTAGCGGGAGCAATGAGCAGTTCTTC. It translates to CASSQGAQASGSNEQFF.

The chain recombines TRBV28 with TRBJ1-5; 8 bases fit TRBD1. The germline V gene has CDR1 MDHEN and CDR2 SYDVKM. The CDR3 contains 16 residues. V shed 6 bases, J shed 1 base, and the junction held 8 bases outside the gene matches. The CDR3 sequence: CASSPHRGASNQPQHF. CDR3 in DNA: TGTGCCAGCAGCCCCCACAGGGGGGCAAGCAATCAGCCCCAGCATTTT.

The V call is TRBV5-1, the J call TRBJ2-1; TRBD2 agrees at 8 bases. CDR1 and CDR2 from the germline V gene are SGHRS and YFSETQ. The J segment lost 7 bases and the V segment lost 6 bases, leaving 6 bases of the junction unmatched. The CDR3 has 13 amino acids. The CDR3 protein is CASISGIGNEQFF. Written as DNA, the CDR3 is TGCGCCAGCATTAGCGGGATAGGGAATGAGCAGTTCTTC. The complete variable domain, with remaining parts taken from reference TRBV5-1 and TRBJ2-1, reads KAGVTQTPRYLIKTRGQQVTLSCSPISGHRSVSWYQQTPGQGLQFLFEYFSETQRNKGNFPGRFSGRQFSNSRSEMNVSTLELGDSALYLCASISGIGNEQFFGPGTRLTVL.

The chain links TRBV4-1 to TRBJ2-7; 7 positions agree with TRBD2. CDR3 size: 16 residues. The V and J ends lost 0 bases and 6 bases, in that order; junction bases with no gene match: 11. CDR1 and CDR2 from the germline V gene are MGHRA and YSYEKL. The CDR3 sequence is CASSQDVAGQWGEQYF. In DNA form, the CDR3 reads TGCGCCAGCAGCCAAGACGTAGCGGGTCAGTGGGGCGAGCAGTACTTC.

The V gene is TRBV19, the J gene TRBJ2-2; D possibly corresponds to TRBD1 (6 bases). V was trimmed by 5 bases and J by 4 bases, leaving 14 bases between them. Germline V gene data show CDR1 as LNHDA and CDR2 as SQIVND (reference sequence). This CDR3 is 15 amino acids long. The CDR3 protein is CASSQGLTGTGELFF. The CDR3 DNA reads TGTGCCAGTAGTCAGGGGTTGACGGGCACCGGGGAGCTGTTTTTT.

The V call is TRBV5-4, the J call TRBJ2-6, with 9 bases aligning to TRBD1. The CDR3 runs 18 residues. V shed 6 bases and J 2 bases; nucleotides not matched to a gene: 12. The germline gives CDR1 SGHNT, CDR2 YYREEE (reference sequence). CDR3 sequence reads: CASNSRDRDTPGANVLTF. CDR3 coding DNA: TGTGCCAGCAACTCCCGGGACAGGGACACTCCTGGGGCCAACGTCCTGACTTTC.

About this clone itself: Its ends do not fully match the called genes, so a read error is possible. The chain uses TRBV5-1 and TRBJ2-7; TRBD1 matches at 8 bases. This CDR3 contains 12 residues. Germline CDR1 SGHRS, CDR2 YFSETQ. CDR3 protein: CASSLDRDRPSF. CDR3 DNA sequence: TGCGCCAGCAGCTTGGATCGGGACAGGCCCTCCTTC.

The genes are TRBV7-9 and TRBJ1-1; D ambiguous. The CDR3 contains 14 residues. Germline CDR1 SEHNR, CDR2 FQNEAQ (reference sequence). Trimming left V 1 base short and J 2 bases short, with 8 bases between. The DNA of the CDR3 is TGTGCCAGCAGCTTAGGAGGTAGTAACACTGAAGCTTTCTTT. The encoded protein is CASSLGGSNTEAFF.

J is TRBJ1-2 and V is TRBV5-1; TRBD1 is a possible D gene (6 bases). The V end lost 3 bases, the J end lost 0 bases, and 18 bases lay between the germline ends. This CDR3 is built from 17 residues. From germline, CDR1 is SGHRS and CDR2 YFSETQ. The CDR3 is CASSSGQLSTANYGYTF. The CDR3 coding sequence is TGCGCCAGCAGCTCAGGACAGCTTTCAACAGCTAACTATGGCTACACCTTC.

The chain combines TRBV19 with TRBJ2-7; TRBD2 agrees at 9 bases. Losses at the gene ends were 8 bases for V and 2 bases for J; bases not matched to a gene: 7. Germline assignment: CDR1 LNHDA and CDR2 SQIVND (reference sequence). This CDR3 has 14 residues. The CDR3, as DNA: TGTGCCAGTCGTACCCGACTAGCGGCCTACGAGCAGTACTTC. Translation gives CASRTRLAAYEQYF.

This clone was detected once. This sequence joins TRBV10-2 and TRBJ2-2, with 10 bases matching TRBD2. The CDR3 extends over 16 amino acids. Germline CDR1 WSHSY, CDR2 SAAADI. Trimming cost V 6 bases and J 5 bases; bases outside gene matches: 9. CDR3 DNA: TGCGCCAGCAGCCCTGGGATAGCGGGAGGAACCGGGGAGCTGTTTTTT. Translation: CASSPGIAGGTGELFF.

The V and J genes are TRBV5-1 and TRBJ1-4; the D is unclear. Germline CDR1 reads SGHRS; CDR2 reads YFSETQ. The CDR3 sequence is 14 residues long. V lost 4 bases to trimming and J lost 8 bases, with 15 bases between them. In DNA, the CDR3 is TGCGCCAGCAGCGCCACCCCGGGTGAGGAAAAACTGTTTTTT. Its translation: CASSATPGEEKLFF.

The V gene is TRBV5-1, the J gene TRBJ1-2; the D gene is possibly TRBD1 (6 bases). The CDR3 is made up of 15 amino acids. The germline CDR1 and CDR2 sequences are SGHRS and YFSETQ. V was shortened by 0 bases and J by 7 bases, with 16 bases between the two germline ends. The CDR3 bases are TGCGCCAGCAGCTTGGTCGCCCCAGGGGCGGGTGGCTACACCTTC. Translation gives CASSLVAPGAGGYTF.

The chain combines TRBV7-8 with TRBJ2-7, with unresolved D. Trimming cost V 8 bases and J 3 bases, with 14 bases left between them. CDR3 length: 13 residues. CDR1 is SGHVS and CDR2 is FQNEAQ in the germline V gene. CDR3 coding DNA: TGTGCCAGCGCCAGCGAGACCCTCTACGAGCAGTACTTC. Its protein product is CASASETLYEQYF.

The gene calls are TRBV4-1 and TRBJ2-3; 7 bases agree with TRBD1. Germline CDR1 is MGHRA and CDR2 is YSYEKL. V lost 6 bases to trimming and J lost 2 bases; unmatched junction nucleotides: 8. The CDR3 spans 15 residues. The CDR3 sequence: CASSTRDSDTDTQYF. The DNA of the CDR3 is TGCGCCAGCAGTACCCGGGACAGCGACACAGATACGCAGTATTTT.

This rearrangement joins TRBV5-4 to TRBJ2-7; TRBD1 might be the D (5 bases). The V and J ends lost 1 base and 2 bases respectively, with 10 bases between them. CDR1 SGHNT and CDR2 YYREEE come from the germline V gene (reference sequence). The CDR3 covers 14 residues. Written as DNA, the CDR3 is TGTGCCAGCAGCTTGTCCCAGGGTCCCTACGAGCAGTACTTC. Translated: CASSLSQGPYEQYF. The full variable domain, its missing parts supplied by reference TRBV5-4 and TRBJ2-7, is ETGVTQSPTHLIKTRGQQVTLRCSSQSGHNTVSWYQQALGQGPQFIFQYYREEENGRGNFPPRFSGLQFPNYSSELNVNALELDDSALYLCASSLSQGPYEQYFGPGTRLTVT.